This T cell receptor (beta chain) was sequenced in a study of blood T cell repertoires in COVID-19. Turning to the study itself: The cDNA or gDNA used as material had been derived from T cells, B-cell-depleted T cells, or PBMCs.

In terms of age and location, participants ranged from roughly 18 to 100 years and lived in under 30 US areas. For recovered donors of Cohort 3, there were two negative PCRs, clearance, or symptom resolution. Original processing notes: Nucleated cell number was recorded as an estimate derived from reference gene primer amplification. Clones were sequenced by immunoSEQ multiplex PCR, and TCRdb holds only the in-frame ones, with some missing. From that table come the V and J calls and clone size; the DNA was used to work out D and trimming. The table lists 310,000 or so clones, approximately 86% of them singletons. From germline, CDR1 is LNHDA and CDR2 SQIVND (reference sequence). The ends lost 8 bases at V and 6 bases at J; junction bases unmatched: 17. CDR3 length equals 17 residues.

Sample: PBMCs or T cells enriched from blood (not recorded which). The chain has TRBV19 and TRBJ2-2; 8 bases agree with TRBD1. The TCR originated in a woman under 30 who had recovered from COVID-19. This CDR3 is CASVGVMGQVYPGELFF. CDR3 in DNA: TGTGCCAGTGTTGGTGTTATGGGACAGGTTTATCCCGGGGAGCTGTTTTTT.